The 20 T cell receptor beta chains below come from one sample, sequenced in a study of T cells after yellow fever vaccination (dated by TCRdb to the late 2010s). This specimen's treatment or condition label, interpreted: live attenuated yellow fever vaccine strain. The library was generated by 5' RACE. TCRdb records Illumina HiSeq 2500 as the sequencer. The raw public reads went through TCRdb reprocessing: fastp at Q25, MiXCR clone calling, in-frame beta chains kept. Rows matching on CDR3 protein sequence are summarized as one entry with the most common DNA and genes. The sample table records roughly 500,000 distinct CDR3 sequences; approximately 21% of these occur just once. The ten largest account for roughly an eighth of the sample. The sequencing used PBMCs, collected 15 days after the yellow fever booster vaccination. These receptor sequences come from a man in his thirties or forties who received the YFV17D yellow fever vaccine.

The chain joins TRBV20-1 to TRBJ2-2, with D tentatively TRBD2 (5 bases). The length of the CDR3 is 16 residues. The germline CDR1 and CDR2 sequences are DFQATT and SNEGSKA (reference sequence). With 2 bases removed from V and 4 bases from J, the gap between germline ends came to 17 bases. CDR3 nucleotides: TGCAGTGCTAGAAGCGACCTGGACTTGTCCACCGGGGAGCTGTTTTTT. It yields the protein CSARSDLDLSTGELFF.

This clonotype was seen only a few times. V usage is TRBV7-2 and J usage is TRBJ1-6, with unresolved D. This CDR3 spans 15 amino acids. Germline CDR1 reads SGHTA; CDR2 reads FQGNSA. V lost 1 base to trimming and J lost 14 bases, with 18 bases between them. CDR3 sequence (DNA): TGTGCCAGCAGCTTAGGCTATCAGAGGGCCGCAACCCTCCACTTT. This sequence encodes CASSLGYQRAATLHF.

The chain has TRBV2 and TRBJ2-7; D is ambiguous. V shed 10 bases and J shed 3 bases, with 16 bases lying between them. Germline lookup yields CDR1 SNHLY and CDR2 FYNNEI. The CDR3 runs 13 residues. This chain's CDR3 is CAITDVDVYEQYF. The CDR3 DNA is TGTGCCATTACGGACGTAGACGTCTACGAGCAGTACTTC.

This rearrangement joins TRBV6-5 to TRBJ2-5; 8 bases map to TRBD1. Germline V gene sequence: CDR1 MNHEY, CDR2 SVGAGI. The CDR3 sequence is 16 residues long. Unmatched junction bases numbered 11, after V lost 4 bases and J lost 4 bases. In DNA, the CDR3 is TGTGCCAGCAGTTCTAGACGGCAGGGGGCTGGAGAGACCCAGTACTTC. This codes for CASSSRRQGAGETQYF.

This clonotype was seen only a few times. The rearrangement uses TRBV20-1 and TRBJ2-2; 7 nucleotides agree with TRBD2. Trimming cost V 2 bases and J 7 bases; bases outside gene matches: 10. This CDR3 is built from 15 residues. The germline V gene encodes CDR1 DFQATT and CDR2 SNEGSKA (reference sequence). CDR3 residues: CSARPASGIDGELFF. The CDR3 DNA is TGCAGTGCTAGACCCGCGAGCGGGATCGACGGGGAGCTGTTTTTT.

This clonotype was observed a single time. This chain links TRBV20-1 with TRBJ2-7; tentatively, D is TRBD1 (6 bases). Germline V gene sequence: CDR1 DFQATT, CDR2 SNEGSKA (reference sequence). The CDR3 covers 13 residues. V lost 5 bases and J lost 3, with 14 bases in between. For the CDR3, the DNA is TGCAGTGCTCCAGGGGATGGGAACTACGAGCAGTACTTC. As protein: CSAPGDGNYEQYF.

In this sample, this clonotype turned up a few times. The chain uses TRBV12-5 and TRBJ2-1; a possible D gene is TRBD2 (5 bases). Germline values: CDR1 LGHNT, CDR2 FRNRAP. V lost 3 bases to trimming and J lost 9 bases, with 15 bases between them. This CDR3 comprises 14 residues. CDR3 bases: TGTGCTAGTGGTTTCTTCCCTCCCGCGGGTGAGCAGTTCTTC. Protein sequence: CASGFFPPAGEQFF.

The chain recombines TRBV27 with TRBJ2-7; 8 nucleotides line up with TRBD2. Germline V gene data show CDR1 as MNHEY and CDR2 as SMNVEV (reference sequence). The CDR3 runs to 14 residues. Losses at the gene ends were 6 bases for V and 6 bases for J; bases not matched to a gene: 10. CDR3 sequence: CASSQSGGGSEQYF. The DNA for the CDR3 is TGTGCCAGCAGCCAATCCGGCGGGGGGAGCGAGCAGTACTTC.

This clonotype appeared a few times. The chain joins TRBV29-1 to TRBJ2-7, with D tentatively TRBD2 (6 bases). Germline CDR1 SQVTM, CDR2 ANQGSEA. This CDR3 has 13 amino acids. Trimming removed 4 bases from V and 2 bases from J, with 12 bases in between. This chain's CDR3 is CSVGGLAPYEQYF. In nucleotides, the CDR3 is TGCAGCGTTGGGGGTCTAGCGCCCTACGAGCAGTACTTC.

CDR3 bases: TGTGCCAGCAGTCCGAAGGACAGGGCCCCGAATACGCAGTATTTT. Protein product: CASSPKDRAPNTQYF. The rearrangement links TRBV28 to TRBJ2-3; 8 nucleotides agree with TRBD1. The V segment lost 5 bases and the J segment 7 bases; nucleotides outside the gene matches: 11. This CDR3 contains 15 residues. Germline V gene lookup returns CDR1 MDHEN and CDR2 SYDVKM.

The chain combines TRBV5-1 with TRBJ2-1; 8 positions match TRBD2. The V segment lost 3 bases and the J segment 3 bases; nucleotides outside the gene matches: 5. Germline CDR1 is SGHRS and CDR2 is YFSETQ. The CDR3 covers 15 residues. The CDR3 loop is CASSSFSGVYNEQFF. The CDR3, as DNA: TGCGCCAGCAGCTCGTTTAGCGGGGTCTACAATGAGCAGTTCTTC.

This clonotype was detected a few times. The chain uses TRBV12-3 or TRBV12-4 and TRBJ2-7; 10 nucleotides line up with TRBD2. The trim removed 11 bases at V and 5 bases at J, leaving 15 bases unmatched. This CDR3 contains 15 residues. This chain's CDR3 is CASGRGSGRADEQYF. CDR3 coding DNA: TGTGCCTCCGGGAGGGGGAGCGGGAGGGCCGACGAGCAGTACTTC.

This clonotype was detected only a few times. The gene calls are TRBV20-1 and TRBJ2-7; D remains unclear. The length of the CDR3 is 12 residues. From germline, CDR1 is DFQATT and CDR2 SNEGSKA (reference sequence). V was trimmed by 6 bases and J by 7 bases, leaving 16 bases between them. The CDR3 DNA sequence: TGCAGTGCCCACCAACCAGAGGAGGAGCAGTACTTC. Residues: CSAHQPEEEQYF.

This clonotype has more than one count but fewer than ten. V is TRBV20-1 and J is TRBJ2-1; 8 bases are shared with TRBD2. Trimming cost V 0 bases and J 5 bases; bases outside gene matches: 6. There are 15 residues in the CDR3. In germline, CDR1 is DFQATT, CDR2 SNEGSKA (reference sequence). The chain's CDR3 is CSARESTSGHNEQFF. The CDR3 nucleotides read TGCAGTGCTAGAGAATCCACTAGCGGACACAATGAGCAGTTCTTC.

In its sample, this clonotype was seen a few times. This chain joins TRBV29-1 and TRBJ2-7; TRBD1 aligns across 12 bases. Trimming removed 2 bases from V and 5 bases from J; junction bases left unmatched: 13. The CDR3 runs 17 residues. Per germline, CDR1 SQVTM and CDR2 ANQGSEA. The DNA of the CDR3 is TGCAGCGTTGAAATCTCCCCCCGGGACAGGGGGCAGCACGAGCAGTACTTC. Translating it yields CSVEISPRDRGQHEQYF.

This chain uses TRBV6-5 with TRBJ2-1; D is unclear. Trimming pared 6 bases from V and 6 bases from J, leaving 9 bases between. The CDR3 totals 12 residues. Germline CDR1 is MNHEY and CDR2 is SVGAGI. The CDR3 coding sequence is TGTGCCAGCAGCCATGGATCCAATGAGCAGTTCTTC. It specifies CASSHGSNEQFF.

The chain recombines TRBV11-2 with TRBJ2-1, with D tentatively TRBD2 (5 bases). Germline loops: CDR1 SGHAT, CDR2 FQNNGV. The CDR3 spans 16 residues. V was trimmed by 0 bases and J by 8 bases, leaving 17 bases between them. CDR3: CASSLDQSHGEHEQFF. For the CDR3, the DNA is TGTGCCAGCAGCTTAGATCAGTCCCACGGGGAACATGAGCAGTTCTTC.

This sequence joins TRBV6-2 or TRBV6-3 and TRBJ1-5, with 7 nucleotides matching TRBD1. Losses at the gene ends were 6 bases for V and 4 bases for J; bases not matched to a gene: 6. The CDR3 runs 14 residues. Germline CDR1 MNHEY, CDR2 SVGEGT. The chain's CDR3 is CASRKGQRNQPQHF. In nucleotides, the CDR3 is TGTGCCAGCAGGAAGGGACAGAGAAATCAGCCCCAGCATTTT.

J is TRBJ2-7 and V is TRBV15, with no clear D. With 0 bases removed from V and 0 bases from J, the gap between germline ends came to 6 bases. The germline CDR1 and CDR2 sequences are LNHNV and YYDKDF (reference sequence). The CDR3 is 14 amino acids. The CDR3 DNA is TGTGCCACCAGCAGAGATATTGGCTCCTACGAGCAGTACTTC. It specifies CATSRDIGSYEQYF.

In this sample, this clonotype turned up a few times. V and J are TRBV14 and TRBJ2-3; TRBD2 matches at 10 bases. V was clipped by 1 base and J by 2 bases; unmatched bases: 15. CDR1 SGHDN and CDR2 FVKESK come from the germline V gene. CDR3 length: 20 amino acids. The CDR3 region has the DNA TGTGCCAGCAGCCAAGCAGACGGCTCCCTAGCGGGAGTTGTCACAGATACGCAGTATTTT. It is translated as CASSQADGSLAGVVTDTQYF. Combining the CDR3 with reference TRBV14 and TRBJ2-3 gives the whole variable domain EAGVTQFPSHSVIEKGQTVTLRCDPISGHDNLYWYRRVMGKEIKFLLHFVKESKQDESGMPNNRFLAERTGGTYSTLKVQPAELEDSGVYFCASSQADGSLAGVVTDTQYFGPGTRLTVL.